This T cell receptor beta chain derives from a study of blood T cells in healthy people across ages. Study at large: Using template switching, researchers captured about one barcoded beta molecule for each two T cells.

Per the germline V gene, CDR1 is SQVTM and CDR2 is ANQGSEA. This CDR3 has 13 amino acids. The second PCR ran roughly 6 to 11 cycles with a sample-barcoded 5' primer and J-beta primers. In TCRdb, the 5' RACE reads were re-called with MiXCR into one record per CDR3 protein. Of 500,000 to 600,000 distinct CDR3 sequences listed, 27% are singletons. Per sample, extraction of total RNA gave at least 5 micrograms in every case. Findings of the study overall: Relative to aged donors, long-lived donors carried more naive CD4+ cells and displayed higher diversity.

In regard to this clonotype: Its antigen is not identified.

The sequenced sample consisted of blood. This TCR was recovered from a woman in her 70s in good health. The chain links TRBV29-1 to TRBJ2-5, with a weak D call TRBD2 (5 bases). The assigned J gene may be wrong: the sequence end matches TRBJ2-7 better. CDR3 nucleotide sequence: TGCAGCGTAAAGACGGGATTCTGGGACGAGCAGTACTTC. Residues: CSVKTGFWDEQYF.